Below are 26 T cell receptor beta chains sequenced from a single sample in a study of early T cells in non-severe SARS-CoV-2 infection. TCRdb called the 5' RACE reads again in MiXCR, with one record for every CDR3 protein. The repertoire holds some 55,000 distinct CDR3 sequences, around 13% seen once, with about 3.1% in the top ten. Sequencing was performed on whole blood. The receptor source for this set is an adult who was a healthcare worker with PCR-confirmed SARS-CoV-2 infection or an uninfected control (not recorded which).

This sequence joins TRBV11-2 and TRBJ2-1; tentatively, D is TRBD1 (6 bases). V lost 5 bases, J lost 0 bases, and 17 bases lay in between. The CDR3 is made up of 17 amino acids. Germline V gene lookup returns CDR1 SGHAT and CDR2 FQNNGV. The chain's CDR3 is CASSPLAGALSYNEQFF. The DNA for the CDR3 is TGTGCCAGCAGCCCCCTGGCAGGGGCCCTCTCCTACAATGAGCAGTTCTTC.

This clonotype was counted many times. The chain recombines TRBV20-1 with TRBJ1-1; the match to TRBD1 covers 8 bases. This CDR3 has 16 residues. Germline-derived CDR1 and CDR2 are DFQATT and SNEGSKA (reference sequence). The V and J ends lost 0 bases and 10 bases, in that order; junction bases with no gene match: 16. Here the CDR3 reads CSARDRRTGKQGGAFF. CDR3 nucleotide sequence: TGCAGTGCTAGAGATCGACGGACAGGGAAGCAGGGGGGAGCTTTCTTT.

DNA of the CDR3: TGTGCCAGCAGTCCGGCCGGACCTAGCAATCAGCCCCAGCATTTT. It encodes CASSPAGPSNQPQHF. This chain links TRBV6-4 with TRBJ1-5; unclear D gene. This CDR3 region has 15 residues. Germline loops: CDR1 MRHNA, CDR2 SNTAGT. V lost 5 bases and J 0 bases, leaving 11 bases between the germline ends.

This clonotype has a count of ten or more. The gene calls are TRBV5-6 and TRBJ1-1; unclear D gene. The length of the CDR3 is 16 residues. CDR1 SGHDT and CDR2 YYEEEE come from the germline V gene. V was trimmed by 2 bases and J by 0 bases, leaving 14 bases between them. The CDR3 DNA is TGTGCCAGCAGCTTTCGAAGGGCCCTCATGAACACTGAAGCTTTCTTT. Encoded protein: CASSFRRALMNTEAFF. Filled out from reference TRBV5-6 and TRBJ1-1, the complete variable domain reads DAGVTQSPTHLIKTRGQQVTLRCSPKSGHDTVSWYQQALGQGPQFIFQYYEEEERQRGNFPDRFSGHQFPNYSSELNVNALLLGDSALYLCASSFRRALMNTEAFFGQGTRLTVV.

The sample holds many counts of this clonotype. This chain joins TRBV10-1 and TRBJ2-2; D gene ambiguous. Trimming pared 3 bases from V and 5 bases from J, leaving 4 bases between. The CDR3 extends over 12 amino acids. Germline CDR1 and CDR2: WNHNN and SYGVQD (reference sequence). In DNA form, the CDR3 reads TGCGCCAGCAGTGAAAGAACCGGGGAGCTGTTTTTT. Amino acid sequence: CASSERTGELFF.

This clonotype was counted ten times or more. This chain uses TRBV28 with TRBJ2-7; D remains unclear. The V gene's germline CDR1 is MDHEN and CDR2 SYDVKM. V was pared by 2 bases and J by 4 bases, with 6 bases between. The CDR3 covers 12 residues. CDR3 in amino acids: CASSLQPYEQYF. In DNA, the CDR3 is TGTGCCAGCAGTTTACAGCCATACGAGCAGTACTTC.

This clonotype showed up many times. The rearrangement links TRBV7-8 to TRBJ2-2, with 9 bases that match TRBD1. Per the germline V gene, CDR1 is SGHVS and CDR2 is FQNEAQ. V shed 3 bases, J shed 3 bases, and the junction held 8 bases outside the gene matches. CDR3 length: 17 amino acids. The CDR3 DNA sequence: TGTGCCAGCAGCTTCTCAGGGACAGGGTATTACACCGGGGAGCTGTTTTTT. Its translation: CASSFSGTGYYTGELFF.

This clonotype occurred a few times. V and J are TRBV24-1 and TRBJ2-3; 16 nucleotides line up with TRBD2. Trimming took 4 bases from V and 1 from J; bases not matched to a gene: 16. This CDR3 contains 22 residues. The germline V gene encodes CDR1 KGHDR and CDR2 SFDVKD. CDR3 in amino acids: CATSDTFPGTSGRAGGTDTQYF. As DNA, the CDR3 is TGTGCCACCAGTGACACTTTTCCCGGGACTAGCGGGAGGGCTGGGGGCACAGATACGCAGTATTTT.

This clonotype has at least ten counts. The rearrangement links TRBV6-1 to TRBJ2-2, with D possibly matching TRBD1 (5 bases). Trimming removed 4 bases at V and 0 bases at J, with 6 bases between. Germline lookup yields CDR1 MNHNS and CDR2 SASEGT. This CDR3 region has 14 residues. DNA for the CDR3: TGTGCCAGCAGTGGACAGTCGAACACCGGGGAGCTGTTTTTT. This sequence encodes CASSGQSNTGELFF.

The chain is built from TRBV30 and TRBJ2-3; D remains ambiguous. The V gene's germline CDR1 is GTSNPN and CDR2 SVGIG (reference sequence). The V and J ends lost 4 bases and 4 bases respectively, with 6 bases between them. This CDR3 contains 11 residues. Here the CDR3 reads CAWTLADTQYF. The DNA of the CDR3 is TGTGCCTGGACCCTCGCAGATACGCAGTATTTT.

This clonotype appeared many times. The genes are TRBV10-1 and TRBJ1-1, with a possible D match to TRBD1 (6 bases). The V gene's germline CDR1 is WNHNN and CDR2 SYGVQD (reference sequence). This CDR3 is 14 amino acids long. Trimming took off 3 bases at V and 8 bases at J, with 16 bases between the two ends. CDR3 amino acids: CASSDSAGAGEAFF. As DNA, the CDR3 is TGCGCCAGCAGTGATTCGGCAGGGGCTGGGGAAGCTTTCTTT.

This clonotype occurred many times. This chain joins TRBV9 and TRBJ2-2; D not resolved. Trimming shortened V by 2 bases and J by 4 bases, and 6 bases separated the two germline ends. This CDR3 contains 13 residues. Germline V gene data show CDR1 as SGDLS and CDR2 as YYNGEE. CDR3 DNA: TGTGCCAGCAGCGTGTGGGTCACCGGGGAGCTGTTTTTT. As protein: CASSVWVTGELFF.

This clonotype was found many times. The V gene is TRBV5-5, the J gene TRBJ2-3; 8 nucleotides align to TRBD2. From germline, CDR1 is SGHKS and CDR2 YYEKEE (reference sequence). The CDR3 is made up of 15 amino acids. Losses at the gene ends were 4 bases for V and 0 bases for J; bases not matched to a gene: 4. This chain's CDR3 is CASSRSGSSTDTQYF. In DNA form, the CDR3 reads TGTGCCAGCAGCCGGAGCGGGAGTAGCACAGATACGCAGTATTTT.

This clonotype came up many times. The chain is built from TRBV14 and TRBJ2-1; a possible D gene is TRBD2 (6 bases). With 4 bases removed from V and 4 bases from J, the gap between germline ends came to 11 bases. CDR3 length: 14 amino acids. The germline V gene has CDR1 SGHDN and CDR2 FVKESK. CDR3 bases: TGTGCCAGCAGCCTGGGACTCTTTTACAATGAGCAGTTCTTC. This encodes CASSLGLFYNEQFF.

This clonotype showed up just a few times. The CDR3 sequence: CASSLLASTNEKLFF. CDR3 sequence (DNA): TGTGCCAGCAGCTTGCTGGCATCAACTAATGAAAAACTGTTTTTT. The chain links TRBV7-9 to TRBJ1-4; D gene uncertain. CDR1 SEHNR and CDR2 FQNEAQ come from the germline V gene (reference sequence). This CDR3 is 15 amino acids long. V was shortened by 3 bases and J by 0 bases, with 8 bases between the two germline ends.

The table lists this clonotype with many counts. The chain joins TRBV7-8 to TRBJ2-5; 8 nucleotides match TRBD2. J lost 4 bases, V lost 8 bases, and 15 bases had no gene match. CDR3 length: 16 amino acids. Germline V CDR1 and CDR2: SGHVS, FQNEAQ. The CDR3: CASSLAGKGPGETQYF. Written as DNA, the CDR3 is TGTGCCAGCTCCCTAGCGGGCAAGGGGCCTGGAGAGACCCAGTACTTC. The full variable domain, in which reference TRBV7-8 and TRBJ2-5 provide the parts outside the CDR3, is GAGVSQSPRYKVAKRGQDVALRCDPISGHVSLFWYQQALGQGPEFLTYFQNEAQLDKSGLPSDRFFAERPEGSVSTLKIQRTQQEDSAVYLCASSLAGKGPGETQYFGPGTRLLVL.

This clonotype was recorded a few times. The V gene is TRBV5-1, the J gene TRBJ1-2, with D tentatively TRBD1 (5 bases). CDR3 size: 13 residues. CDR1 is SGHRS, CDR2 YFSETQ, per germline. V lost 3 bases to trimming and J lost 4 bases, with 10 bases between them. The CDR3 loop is CASSSSTAYGYTF. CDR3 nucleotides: TGCGCCAGCAGCTCATCGACAGCCTATGGCTACACCTTC.

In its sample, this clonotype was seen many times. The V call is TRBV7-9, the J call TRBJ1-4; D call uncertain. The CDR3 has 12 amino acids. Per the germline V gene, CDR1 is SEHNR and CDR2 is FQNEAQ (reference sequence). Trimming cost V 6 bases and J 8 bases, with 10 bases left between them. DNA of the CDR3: TGTGCCAGCAGACCGATAAAAGAAAAACTGTTTTTT. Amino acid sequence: CASRPIKEKLFF.

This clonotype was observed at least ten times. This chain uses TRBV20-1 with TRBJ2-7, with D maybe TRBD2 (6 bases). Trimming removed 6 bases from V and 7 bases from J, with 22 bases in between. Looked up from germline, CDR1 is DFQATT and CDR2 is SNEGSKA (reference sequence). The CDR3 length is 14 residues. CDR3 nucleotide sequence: TGCAGTGCCCCGGGACCTTCACTCGGGGGAGAGCAGTACTTC. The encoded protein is CSAPGPSLGGEQYF.

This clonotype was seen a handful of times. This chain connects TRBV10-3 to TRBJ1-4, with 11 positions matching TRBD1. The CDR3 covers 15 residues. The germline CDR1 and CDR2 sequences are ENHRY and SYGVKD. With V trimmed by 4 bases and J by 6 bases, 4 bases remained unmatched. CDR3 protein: CAISGTGGADEKLFF. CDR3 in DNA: TGTGCCATCAGTGGGACAGGGGGCGCGGATGAAAAACTGTTTTTT.

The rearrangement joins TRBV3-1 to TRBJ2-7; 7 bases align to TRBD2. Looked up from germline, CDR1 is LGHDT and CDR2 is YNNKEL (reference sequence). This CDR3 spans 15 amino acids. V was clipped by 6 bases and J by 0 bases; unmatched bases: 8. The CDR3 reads CASSFSGRPSYEQYF. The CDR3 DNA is TGTGCCAGCAGTTTTAGCGGGCGACCCTCCTACGAGCAGTACTTC.

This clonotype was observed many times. CDR3 DNA sequence: TGTGCCAGCAGTGGACCACCGGGGCAGTACTTC. Its protein is CASSGPPGQYF. The V gene is TRBV25-1, the J gene TRBJ2-7; D not certain. Trimming took 4 bases from V and 9 from J, leaving 10 bases between them. The CDR3 covers 11 residues. Germline V gene data show CDR1 as MGHDK and CDR2 as SYGVNS.

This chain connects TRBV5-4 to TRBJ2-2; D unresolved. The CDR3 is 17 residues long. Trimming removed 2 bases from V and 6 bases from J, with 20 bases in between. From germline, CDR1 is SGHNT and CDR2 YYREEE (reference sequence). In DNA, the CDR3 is TGTGCCAGCAGCTTAAACCCGAGGTTGGCCGGGCCCGGGGAGCTGTTTTTT. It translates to CASSLNPRLAGPGELFF.

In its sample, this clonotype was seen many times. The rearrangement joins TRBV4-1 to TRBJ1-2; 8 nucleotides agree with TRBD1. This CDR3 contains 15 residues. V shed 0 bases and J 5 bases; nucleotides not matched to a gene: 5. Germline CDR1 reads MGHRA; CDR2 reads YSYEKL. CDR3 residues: CASSQDTGGLYGYTF. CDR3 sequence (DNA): TGCGCCAGCAGCCAAGATACAGGGGGGCTATATGGCTACACCTTC.

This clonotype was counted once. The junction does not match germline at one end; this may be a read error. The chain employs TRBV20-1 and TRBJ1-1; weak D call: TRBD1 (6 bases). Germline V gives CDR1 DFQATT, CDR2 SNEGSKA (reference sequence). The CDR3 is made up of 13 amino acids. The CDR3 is CSAANPRGPEAFF. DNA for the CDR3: TGCAGTGCCGCTAACCCCAGGGGCCCTGAGGCTTTCTTT.

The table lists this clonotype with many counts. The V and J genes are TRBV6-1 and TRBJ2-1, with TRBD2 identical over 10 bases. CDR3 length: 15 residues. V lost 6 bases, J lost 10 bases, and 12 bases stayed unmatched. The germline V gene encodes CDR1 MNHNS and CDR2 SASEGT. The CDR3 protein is CASSPRVVAGGEQFF. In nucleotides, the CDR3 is TGTGCCAGCAGCCCAAGGGTGGTAGCGGGAGGCGAGCAGTTCTTC.